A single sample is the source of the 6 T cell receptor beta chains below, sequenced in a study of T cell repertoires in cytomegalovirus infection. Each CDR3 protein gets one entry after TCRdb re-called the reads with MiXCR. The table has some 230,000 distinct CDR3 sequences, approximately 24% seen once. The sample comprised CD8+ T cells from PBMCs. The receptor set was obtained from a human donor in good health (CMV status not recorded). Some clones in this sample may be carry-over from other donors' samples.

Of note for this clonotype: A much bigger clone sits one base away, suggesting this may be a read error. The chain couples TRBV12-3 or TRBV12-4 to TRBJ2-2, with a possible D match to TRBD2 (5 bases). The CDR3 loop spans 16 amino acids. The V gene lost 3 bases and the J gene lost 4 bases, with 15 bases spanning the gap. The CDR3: CASSFPNGVSTGELFF. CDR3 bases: TGTGCCAGCAGTTTTCCCAACGGGGTGAGCACCGGGGAGCTGTTTTTT.

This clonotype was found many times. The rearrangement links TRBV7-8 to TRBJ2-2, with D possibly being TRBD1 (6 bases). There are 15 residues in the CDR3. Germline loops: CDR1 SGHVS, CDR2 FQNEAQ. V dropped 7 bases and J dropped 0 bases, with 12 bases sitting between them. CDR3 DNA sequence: TGTGCCAGCACCAATTGGACAGCGAACACCGGGGAGCTGTTTTTT. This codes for CASTNWTANTGELFF.

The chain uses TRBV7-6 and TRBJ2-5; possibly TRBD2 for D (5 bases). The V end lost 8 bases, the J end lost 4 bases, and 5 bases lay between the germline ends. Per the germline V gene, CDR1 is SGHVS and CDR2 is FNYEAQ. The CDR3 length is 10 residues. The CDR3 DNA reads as TGTGCCAGCGGGAGAGAGACCCAGTACTTC. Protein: CASGRETQYF.

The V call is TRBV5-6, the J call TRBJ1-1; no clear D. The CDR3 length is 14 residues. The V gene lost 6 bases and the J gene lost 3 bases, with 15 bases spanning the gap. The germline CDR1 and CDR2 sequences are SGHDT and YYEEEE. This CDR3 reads CASIESDGYTEAFF. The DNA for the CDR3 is TGTGCCAGCATCGAATCCGACGGATACACTGAAGCTTTCTTT.

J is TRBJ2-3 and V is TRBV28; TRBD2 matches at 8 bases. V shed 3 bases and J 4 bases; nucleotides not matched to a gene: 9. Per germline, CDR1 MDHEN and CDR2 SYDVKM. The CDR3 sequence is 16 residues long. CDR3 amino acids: CASSFNPGLGSDTQYF. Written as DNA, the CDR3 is TGTGCCAGCAGTTTCAATCCGGGACTAGGGTCAGATACGCAGTATTTT.

The DNA of the CDR3 is TGTGCCAGCAGCTTCGGGGCCAATGACGGATCCTACGAGCAGTACTTC. Its translation is CASSFGANDGSYEQYF. The genes are TRBV7-9 and TRBJ2-7; either TRBD1 or TRBD2 may fit D (5 bases each). Germline CDR1 is SEHNR and CDR2 is FQNEAQ (reference sequence). The CDR3 runs to 16 residues. The V and J ends lost 3 bases and 1 base respectively, with 16 bases between them.